The present entry profiles one T cell receptor beta chain with its context. CDR1 MDHEN and CDR2 SYDVKM come from the germline V gene. The CDR3 loop spans 13 amino acids. The source of the sample is a study of blood T cell repertoires in COVID-19. Study background: The United States, Italy and Spain provided the acute and convalescent COVID-19 samples. T cells, B-cell-depleted T cells, or PBMCs supplied cDNA or gDNA.

As handled by the study authors: Estimation of nucleated cell counts relied on the amplification of reference gene primers. Produced via immunoSEQ multiplex PCR; TCRdb's table is partial and in-frame only. V and J calls and clone size are copied from that table; D and trimming were computed from the DNA. The table lists fewer than 75,000 clones, roughly 85% of them singletons, with roughly 41% in the top ten. The sequenced sample consisted of peripheral blood. The chain has TRBV28 and TRBJ2-1; 11 bases line up with TRBD1. This TCR was sampled from a human donor in a cohort sampled during active COVID-19. The CDR3 spells CVTGTGGGDEQFF. Written as DNA, the CDR3 is TGTGTCACTGGGACAGGGGGTGGGGATGAGCAGTTCTTC. Full variable domain (outside the CDR3, taken from reference TRBV28 and TRBJ2-1): DVKVTQSSRYLVKRTGEKVFLECVQDMDHENMFWYRQDPGLGLRLIYFSYDVKMKEKGDIPEGYSVSREKKERFSLILESASTNQTSMYLCVTGTGGGDEQFFGPGTRLTVL.